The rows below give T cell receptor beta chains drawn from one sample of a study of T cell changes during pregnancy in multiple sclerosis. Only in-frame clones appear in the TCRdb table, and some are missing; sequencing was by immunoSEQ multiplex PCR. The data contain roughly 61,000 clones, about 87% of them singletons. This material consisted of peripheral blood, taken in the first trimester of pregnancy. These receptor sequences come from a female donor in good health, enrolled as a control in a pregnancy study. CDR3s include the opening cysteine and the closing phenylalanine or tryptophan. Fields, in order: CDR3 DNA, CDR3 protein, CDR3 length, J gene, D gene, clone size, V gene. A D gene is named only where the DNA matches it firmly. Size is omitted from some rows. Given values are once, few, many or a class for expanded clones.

CDR3 DNA: TGTGCAAGTCGCTCAGGCGGAGCGGGGAGGGACACTGAAGCTTTCTTT
CDR3 protein: CASRSGGAGRDTEAFF
CDR3 length: 16
J gene: TRBJ1-1
D gene: -
clone size: once
V gene: TRBV12-2

CDR3 DNA: TGTGCCAGCAGCTTAGGCGCAGGGGGCTACAATGAGCAGTTCTTC
CDR3 protein: CASSLGAGGYNEQFF
CDR3 length: 15
J gene: TRBJ2-1
D gene: TRBD1
clone size: -
V gene: TRBV11-2

CDR3 DNA: TGCGCCAGCACCGTTGAGAGGAATTCTGAAGCTTTCTTT
CDR3 protein: CASTVERNSEAFF
CDR3 length: 13
J gene: TRBJ1-1
D gene: -
clone size: -
V gene: TRBV5-1

CDR3 DNA: TGTGCCAGCAGGGGACTAGCGGGGGGCTACAATGAGCAGTTCTTC
CDR3 protein: CASRGLAGGYNEQFF
CDR3 length: 15
J gene: TRBJ2-1
D gene: TRBD2
clone size: once
V gene: TRBV6-1

CDR3 DNA: TGTGCCAGCAGCCCAGAAGAGAGGGAGACCCAGTACTTC
CDR3 protein: CASSPEERETQYF
CDR3 length: 13
J gene: TRBJ2-5
D gene: -
clone size: -
V gene: TRBV4-2

CDR3 DNA: TGTGCCAGCAGTTACTCGCCAGGGAACCCCTACGAGCAGTACTTC
CDR3 protein: CASSYSPGNPYEQYF
CDR3 length: 15
J gene: TRBJ2-7
D gene: -
clone size: -
V gene: TRBV6-5

CDR3 DNA: TGTGCCAGTGAACAGGGAATAGGTGGCTACACCTTC
CDR3 protein: CASEQGIGGYTF
CDR3 length: 12
J gene: TRBJ1-2
D gene: -
clone size: -
V gene: TRBV19

CDR3 DNA: TGTGCCAGCAGCTTCGCAGGGGGCACGGGAAACACCATATATTTT
CDR3 protein: CASSFAGGTGNTIYF
CDR3 length: 15
J gene: TRBJ1-3
D gene: TRBD1
clone size: -
V gene: TRBV7-2

CDR3 DNA: TGTGCCAGCAGACGAGCGGGGGATTACAATGAGCAGTTCTTC
CDR3 protein: CASRRAGDYNEQFF
CDR3 length: 14
J gene: TRBJ2-1
D gene: TRBD2
clone size: -
V gene: TRBV13

CDR3 DNA: TGTGCCAGCAGTGAAAAGGGGACAGGGTTTAGTTCACCCCTCCACTTT
CDR3 protein: CASSEKGTGFSSPLHF
CDR3 length: 16
J gene: TRBJ1-6
D gene: TRBD1
clone size: -
V gene: TRBV25-1

CDR3 DNA: TGTGCCAGCAGCTTTCTCCTCGATACGCAGTATTTT
CDR3 protein: CASSFLLDTQYF
CDR3 length: 12
J gene: TRBJ2-3
D gene: -
clone size: -
V gene: TRBV7-2

CDR3 DNA: TGTGCCAGCAGCCAAGGGTTGACTAGCGAGGGTTGGGACCCGCAGTATTTT
CDR3 protein: CASSQGLTSEGWDPQYF
CDR3 length: 17
J gene: TRBJ2-3
D gene: TRBD2
clone size: -
V gene: TRBV4-2

CDR3 DNA: TGTGCCAGCAGTCAGGGCGGGAGATCGGATGAGACCCAGTACTTC
CDR3 protein: CASSQGGRSDETQYF
CDR3 length: 15
J gene: TRBJ2-5
D gene: TRBD2
clone size: -
V gene: TRBV5-4

CDR3 DNA: TGTGCCAGCAGCGACTCCGGGACAGGGGTTCCCTCGAACACTGAAGCTTTCTTT
CDR3 protein: CASSDSGTGVPSNTEAFF
CDR3 length: 18
J gene: TRBJ1-1
D gene: TRBD1
clone size: -
V gene: TRBV7-9

CDR3 DNA: TGTGCCAGCAGCCTGCAGGGGACACCAGACGAAGCTTTCTTT
CDR3 protein: CASSLQGTPDEAFF
CDR3 length: 14
J gene: TRBJ1-1
D gene: -
clone size: few
V gene: TRBV7-9

CDR3 DNA: TGTGCCATCACCGGTGGTTCCTACGAGCAGTACTTC
CDR3 protein: CAITGGSYEQYF
CDR3 length: 12
J gene: TRBJ2-7
D gene: -
clone size: -
V gene: TRBV10-3

CDR3 DNA: TGTGCCAGCAGCTCCCGACATGGAATTCAAGCTTTCTTT
CDR3 protein: CASSSRHGIQAFF
CDR3 length: 13
J gene: TRBJ1-1
D gene: -
clone size: -
V gene: TRBV13

CDR3 DNA: TGTGCCAGCAGCTTAGCGCGGGGGGCTACAGGTGAGCAGTTCTTC
CDR3 protein: CASSLARGATGEQFF
CDR3 length: 15
J gene: TRBJ2-1
D gene: TRBD2
clone size: once
V gene: TRBV7-9

CDR3 DNA: TGTGCCAGCAGTACTAGGGGGTATAGCAATCAGCCCCAGCATTTT
CDR3 protein: CASSTRGYSNQPQHF
CDR3 length: 15
J gene: TRBJ1-5
D gene: -
clone size: -
V gene: TRBV6-1

CDR3 DNA: TGTGCCAGCAGCACACGGACAGGGGGGAACACTGAAGCTTTCTTT
CDR3 protein: CASSTRTGGNTEAFF
CDR3 length: 15
J gene: TRBJ1-1
D gene: TRBD1
clone size: -
V gene: TRBV7-8

CDR3 DNA: TGTGCCAGCAGCAAAGGGACTAGCGGGGGGGCAGGCTATGAGCAGTTCTTC
CDR3 protein: CASSKGTSGGAGYEQFF
CDR3 length: 17
J gene: TRBJ2-1
D gene: -
clone size: -
V gene: TRBV21-1

CDR3 DNA: TGTGCCTCGGAGAGCGCTGGAGGGGAGCTGTTTTTT
CDR3 protein: CASESAGGELFF
CDR3 length: 12
J gene: TRBJ2-2
D gene: -
clone size: -
V gene: TRBV19

CDR3 DNA: TGTGCCAGCAGTGAGGGACTGCAGTACTTC
CDR3 protein: CASSEGLQYF
CDR3 length: 10
J gene: TRBJ2-7
D gene: -
clone size: -
V gene: TRBV6-1

CDR3 DNA: TGTGCCAGCTCACCACCGGGCAAAAAGGGGGCGGGCGAGCAGTACTTC
CDR3 protein: CASSPPGKKGAGEQYF
CDR3 length: 16
J gene: TRBJ2-7
D gene: TRBD1
clone size: -
V gene: TRBV18

CDR3 DNA: TGTGCCAGCAGCTTACTAGCGGTAGCGGACACAGATACGCAGTATTTT
CDR3 protein: CASSLLAVADTDTQYF
CDR3 length: 16
J gene: TRBJ2-3
D gene: TRBD2
clone size: -
V gene: TRBV7-8

CDR3 DNA: TGTGCCAGCAGTGAATTTCCAGACGGGGATACGCAGTATTTT
CDR3 protein: CASSEFPDGDTQYF
CDR3 length: 14
J gene: TRBJ2-3
D gene: -
clone size: -
V gene: TRBV6-1

CDR3 DNA: TGTGCCAGCAGCCTGGACAGGGGGATTACCGGGGAGCTGTTTTTT
CDR3 protein: CASSLDRGITGELFF
CDR3 length: 15
J gene: TRBJ2-2
D gene: TRBD1
clone size: -
V gene: TRBV7-2

CDR3 DNA: TGTGCCAGCAGCCCCCGGGAGTACCCCGGCGCAGATACGCAGTATTTT
CDR3 protein: CASSPREYPGADTQYF
CDR3 length: 16
J gene: TRBJ2-3
D gene: -
clone size: -
V gene: TRBV5-5

CDR3 DNA: TGTGCCAGCAGCTTAGGGAACAGGGGGCTATCTGGGGCCAACGTCCTGACTTTC
CDR3 protein: CASSLGNRGLSGANVLTF
CDR3 length: 18
J gene: TRBJ2-6
D gene: TRBD1
clone size: -
V gene: TRBV5-4

CDR3 DNA: TGTGCCCCAGCGGGGTCCATGACTAGCGGGGGACTCACCGGGGAGCTGTTTTTT
CDR3 protein: CAPAGSMTSGGLTGELFF
CDR3 length: 18
J gene: TRBJ2-2
D gene: TRBD2
clone size: -
V gene: TRBV7-3

CDR3 DNA: TGCGCCAGCAGCTTAGGGGAGGATGGAAACACCATATATTTT
CDR3 protein: CASSLGEDGNTIYF
CDR3 length: 14
J gene: TRBJ1-3
D gene: -
clone size: once
V gene: TRBV5-1

CDR3 DNA: TGTGCCAGCAGTTACTCGGGGGGTGATGGCTACACCTTC
CDR3 protein: CASSYSGGDGYTF
CDR3 length: 13
J gene: TRBJ1-2
D gene: -
clone size: -
V gene: TRBV6-5

CDR3 DNA: TGTGCCAGCAGCCTACCGGGGGGCCGGGAGACCCAGTACTTC
CDR3 protein: CASSLPGGRETQYF
CDR3 length: 14
J gene: TRBJ2-5
D gene: -
clone size: -
V gene: TRBV5-6

CDR3 DNA: TGCAGCGTCGGCCTAGAGCGGGTCGACTCTGGGGCCAACGTCCTGACTTTC
CDR3 protein: CSVGLERVDSGANVLTF
CDR3 length: 17
J gene: TRBJ2-6
D gene: -
clone size: -
V gene: TRBV29-1

CDR3 DNA: TGTGCCAGCAGCTTACCTGGGACTAGCGGGGATACGCAGTATTTT
CDR3 protein: CASSLPGTSGDTQYF
CDR3 length: 15
J gene: TRBJ2-3
D gene: TRBD2
clone size: -
V gene: TRBV7-9

CDR3 DNA: TGTGCCAGCAGCTTAAATGAGGGGGTCAATGGCTACACCTTC
CDR3 protein: CASSLNEGVNGYTF
CDR3 length: 14
J gene: TRBJ1-2
D gene: -
clone size: -
V gene: TRBV11-2

CDR3 DNA: TGTGCCATCAGCGTCAGGGACAGGGGGAATTCACCCCTCCACTTT
CDR3 protein: CAISVRDRGNSPLHF
CDR3 length: 15
J gene: TRBJ1-6
D gene: TRBD1
clone size: -
V gene: TRBV10-3

CDR3 DNA: TGTGCCAGCAGGCCCGGGACTATGTACCAAGAGACCCAGTACTTC
CDR3 protein: CASRPGTMYQETQYF
CDR3 length: 15
J gene: TRBJ2-5
D gene: TRBD2
clone size: -
V gene: TRBV6-5

CDR3 DNA: TGTGCCAGCAGTTTATCATCAGCAGGGGCACAAGAGACCCAGTACTTC
CDR3 protein: CASSLSSAGAQETQYF
CDR3 length: 16
J gene: TRBJ2-5
D gene: -
clone size: -
V gene: TRBV27

CDR3 DNA: TGTGCCAGCAGGCCGGGACAGGGGGCAGTTGGGGCCAACGTCCTGACTTTC
CDR3 protein: CASRPGQGAVGANVLTF
CDR3 length: 17
J gene: TRBJ2-6
D gene: TRBD1
clone size: -
V gene: TRBV28

CDR3 DNA: TGTGCCACCAGCAGAGCGGCAGTGCCTAGTCCCTATGGCTACACCTTC
CDR3 protein: CATSRAAVPSPYGYTF
CDR3 length: 16
J gene: TRBJ1-2
D gene: -
clone size: -
V gene: TRBV15

CDR3 DNA: TGTGCCAGCAGCAGATACAGGGGCGGCACAGATACGCAGTATTTT
CDR3 protein: CASSRYRGGTDTQYF
CDR3 length: 15
J gene: TRBJ2-3
D gene: TRBD1
clone size: -
V gene: TRBV7-2

CDR3 DNA: TGTGCCAGTAGGCGGACAGGGTCTTTGGATGCTTTCTTT
CDR3 protein: CASRRTGSLDAFF
CDR3 length: 13
J gene: TRBJ1-1
D gene: TRBD1
clone size: -
V gene: TRBV19

CDR3 DNA: TGTGCCAGCAATCCGTCCGGGACAGCCTATGGCTACACCTTC
CDR3 protein: CASNPSGTAYGYTF
CDR3 length: 14
J gene: TRBJ1-2
D gene: TRBD1
clone size: -
V gene: TRBV7-3

CDR3 DNA: TGTGCCATCAGTGTGCGGGAGGGGGTGGAGGAAGCTTTCTTT
CDR3 protein: CAISVREGVEEAFF
CDR3 length: 14
J gene: TRBJ1-1
D gene: -
clone size: few
V gene: TRBV10-3

CDR3 DNA: TGTGCCAGCAGCGTAGAATCGCGTCCGACATCTTCGAGCTCCTACAATGAGCAGTTCTTC
CDR3 protein: CASSVESRPTSSSSYNEQFF
CDR3 length: 20
J gene: TRBJ2-1
D gene: -
clone size: -
V gene: TRBV9

CDR3 DNA: TGTGCCAGCAGCTTAGGAAGGGACAGGGTGGACACCTTC
CDR3 protein: CASSLGRDRVDTF
CDR3 length: 13
J gene: TRBJ1-2
D gene: TRBD1
clone size: once
V gene: TRBV7-9

CDR3 DNA: TGTGCCAGCAGTTACTCGGGACAGGAAGCTTTCTTT
CDR3 protein: CASSYSGQEAFF
CDR3 length: 12
J gene: TRBJ1-1
D gene: TRBD1
clone size: -
V gene: TRBV6-6

CDR3 DNA: TGTGCCAGCAGCCAAGAAGACAGACGACCAGAAGACGGCTACACCTTC
CDR3 protein: CASSQEDRRPEDGYTF
CDR3 length: 16
J gene: TRBJ1-2
D gene: -
clone size: -
V gene: TRBV4-2

CDR3 DNA: TGTGCCAGTTCAGGGACTAGCGGAAAAGAGACCCAGTACTTC
CDR3 protein: CASSGTSGKETQYF
CDR3 length: 14
J gene: TRBJ2-5
D gene: TRBD2
clone size: -
V gene: TRBV4-2

CDR3 DNA: TGCGCCAGCAGCCGAGATACAGGGGAAGAGGCTAATGAAAAACTGTTTTTT
CDR3 protein: CASSRDTGEEANEKLFF
CDR3 length: 17
J gene: TRBJ1-4
D gene: TRBD1
clone size: once
V gene: TRBV4-1

CDR3 DNA: TGCGCCAGCAGCCAAGGGATGACAGGGATCACAGATACGCAGTATTTT
CDR3 protein: CASSQGMTGITDTQYF
CDR3 length: 16
J gene: TRBJ2-3
D gene: TRBD1
clone size: -
V gene: TRBV4-1

CDR3 DNA: TGTGCCAGCAGCCCAGGGATTCTCGGAGCTTTCTTT
CDR3 protein: CASSPGILGAFF
CDR3 length: 12
J gene: TRBJ1-1
D gene: -
clone size: -
V gene: TRBV7-9

CDR3 DNA: TGTGCCAGCAGCGTAGCTCCCGGGACTAGCGGGGGGCCCTCCTACAATGAGCAGTTCTTC
CDR3 protein: CASSVAPGTSGGPSYNEQFF
CDR3 length: 20
J gene: TRBJ2-1
D gene: TRBD2
clone size: -
V gene: TRBV9

CDR3 DNA: TGTGCCAGCAGCGGCCCAAACCCCCTCGGCTGGAGCTCCTACGAGCAGTACTTC
CDR3 protein: CASSGPNPLGWSSYEQYF
CDR3 length: 18
J gene: TRBJ2-7
D gene: -
clone size: -
V gene: TRBV7-9

CDR3 DNA: TGTGCCAGCAGCCAGGGACAGAGTTCGGCCTACGAGCAGTACTTC
CDR3 protein: CASSQGQSSAYEQYF
CDR3 length: 15
J gene: TRBJ2-7
D gene: TRBD1
clone size: -
V gene: TRBV9

CDR3 DNA: TGTGCCAGCAGCTTACAGACTAGCGGGGGGGAAGACATTCAGTACTTC
CDR3 protein: CASSLQTSGGEDIQYF
CDR3 length: 16
J gene: TRBJ2-4
D gene: TRBD2
clone size: -
V gene: TRBV7-2